This T cell receptor (beta chain) derives from a study of T cell changes during pregnancy in multiple sclerosis (dated by TCRdb to between 2018 and 2021). At the level of the whole study: In women with multiple sclerosis, the researchers looked at how the T cell repertoire shifted as pregnancy progressed.

The CDR3 measures 15 amino acids from cysteine to phenylalanine. The retained sequence is limited to the CDR3, 45 bases, with the frame set at the first base. For CDR1 and CDR2, the germline V gene lists MDHEN and SYDVKM. V lost 1 base and J lost 9 bases, and the count of bases not matched to a germline gene is 8. Receptors were amplified or captured by the immunoSEQ multiplex PCR assay. TCRdb took over this immuneACCESS table, retaining in-frame rearrangements with V and J assigned. Such tables are incomplete; in checked studies, under half of the missing clones stem from an unresolved V gene, and the remainder is unexplained. The sample data list 80,000 to 130,000 clones, and around 90% of these were observed just once. The ten largest clonotypes hold more than 0.95% of the sample. Concerning this clone: Its target antigen remains unknown. Base qualities were left out, and no much larger clone turns up one base away.

The receptor chain draws on TRBV28 and TRBJ2-1, with TRBD1 matching 8 junction bases. The source material was peripheral blood, sampled in the second trimester of pregnancy. This TCR was sampled from a female donor with multiple sclerosis, enrolled in a pregnancy study. The CDR3 reads as follows: CASSLYQGAGREQFF. The DNA reads TGTGCCAGCAGTTTATACCAGGGGGCAGGGCGTGAGCAGTTCTTC.